The 23 T cell receptor beta chains given below trace back to one sample, sequenced in a study of blood T cells in healthy people across ages. It was with a sample-barcoded 5' primer and a J-beta primer mix that a second PCR of about 7 to 12 cycles was run. One entry per CDR3 protein results from TCRdb running MiXCR on the 5' RACE reads. The table includes approximately 2,000,000 distinct CDR3 sequences, about two fifths detected once. The sample was blood. These receptors were obtained from a human donor in good health.

This clonotype was observed a handful of times. The chain links TRBV7-2 to TRBJ2-5; D tentatively fits TRBD1 or TRBD2 (5 bases each). The DNA matches TRBJ2-7 better at its end, which makes the J call doubtful. Germline CDR1 reads SGHTA; CDR2 reads FQGNSA. The CDR3 consists of 15 residues. The CDR3, as DNA: TGTGCCAGCAGCGGGGACGTAAGTGGGGCCTCCGAGCAGTACTTC. It specifies CASSGDVSGASEQYF.

The rearrangement links TRBV20-1 to TRBJ1-1; 10 bases are shared with TRBD1. V lost 5 bases and J lost 2; bases outside the gene matches: 5. Germline-derived CDR1 and CDR2 are DFQATT and SNEGSKA (reference sequence). There are 14 residues in the CDR3. CDR3 bases: TGCAGTGCTTACCGGGACAGGGGAAACACTGAAGCTTTCTTT. Protein: CSAYRDRGNTEAFF.

The chain couples TRBV6-4 to TRBJ1-6, with TRBD1 matching 9 bases. This CDR3 region has 13 residues. The junction had 2 bases not matched to a gene; V was cut back by 6 bases and J by 8 bases. Germline assignment: CDR1 MRHNA and CDR2 SNTAGT. In DNA, the CDR3 is TGTGCCAGCAGACGGGACAGGGATTCACCCCTCCACTTT. Amino acids: CASRRDRDSPLHF.

The J gene is TRBJ2-1, the V gene TRBV2; D call uncertain. Looked up from germline, CDR1 is SNHLY and CDR2 is FYNNEI. Trimming removed 7 bases at V and 0 bases at J, with 13 bases between. The CDR3 is made up of 15 amino acids. CDR3 in amino acids: CASNGPHSSYNEQFF. DNA for the CDR3: TGTGCCAGCAATGGACCCCACAGCTCCTACAATGAGCAGTTCTTC.

Turning to this clonotype: A read error may produce the germline difference seen at one junction end. The chain joins TRBV12-5 to TRBJ2-1; a possible D gene is TRBD2 (5 bases). This CDR3 comprises 14 residues. Looked up from germline, CDR1 is LGHNT and CDR2 is FRNRAP. CDR3 loop: CVSDRAEAYNEQFF. Written as DNA, the CDR3 is TGTGTTAGTGATCGAGCGGAGGCCTACAATGAGCAGTTCTTC.

In its sample, this clonotype was seen many times. J is TRBJ2-7 and V is TRBV9, with D perhaps matching TRBD1 or TRBD2 (5 bases each). The CDR3 is 15 amino acids. Trimming removed 0 bases at V and 4 bases at J, with 14 bases between. Per the germline V gene, CDR1 is SGDLS and CDR2 is YYNGEE. The CDR3, as DNA: TGTGCCAGCAGCGTAGGAGGCTTGAGGGGTTACGAGCAGTACTTC. Its translation is CASSVGGLRGYEQYF.

The chain is built from TRBV7-9 and TRBJ2-7, with D perhaps TRBD1 (5 bases). The V and J ends lost 8 bases and 3 bases respectively, with 17 bases between them. The CDR3 extends over 14 amino acids. Germline CDR1 is SEHNR and CDR2 is FQNEAQ (reference sequence). CDR3 residues: CASSQSWGSYEQYF. The CDR3 DNA reads TGTGCCAGCTCACAGTCGTGGGGCAGCTACGAGCAGTACTTC.

This clonotype appeared many times. The CDR3 spells CSTRQGREETQYF. DNA for the CDR3: TGCAGCACCAGACAGGGGAGGGAAGAGACCCAGTACTTC. This chain joins TRBV29-1 and TRBJ2-5; a possible D gene is TRBD1 (8 bases). This CDR3 is 13 amino acids long. The V gene's germline CDR1 is SQVTM and CDR2 ANQGSEA. V was shortened by 8 bases and J by 3 bases, with 16 bases between the two germline ends.

The chain recombines TRBV7-2 with TRBJ2-7, with D possibly being TRBD2 (5 bases). This CDR3 region has 16 residues. CDR1 is SGHTA and CDR2 is FQGNSA in the germline V gene. V lost 5 bases to trimming and J lost 3 bases, with 20 bases between them. CDR3 loop: CASSTPDYLENYEQYF. For the CDR3, the DNA is TGTGCCAGCAGCACCCCCGACTACCTAGAGAACTACGAGCAGTACTTC.

This chain connects TRBV7-2 to TRBJ1-1; D remains ambiguous. V was pared by 4 bases and J by 5 bases, with 11 bases between. CDR1 is SGHTA, CDR2 FQGNSA, per germline. The CDR3 contains 13 residues. CDR3 in amino acids: CASSSASGTEAFF. CDR3 bases: TGTGCCAGCAGCTCGGCGTCCGGGACTGAAGCTTTCTTT.

This clonotype was counted between two and nine times. The rearrangement uses TRBV20-1 and TRBJ1-1; the D gene is possibly TRBD1 (5 bases). Germline V gives CDR1 DFQATT, CDR2 SNEGSKA (reference sequence). The CDR3 sequence is 11 residues long. V was pared by 5 bases and J by 5 bases, with 9 bases between. CDR3 DNA: TGCAGTGCTGGCTGGGGGACTGAAGCTTTCTTT. Protein product: CSAGWGTEAFF.

This clonotype is a singleton in its sample. This sequence joins TRBV28 and TRBJ2-1; D ambiguous. This CDR3 is built from 12 residues. Germline CDR1 is MDHEN and CDR2 is SYDVKM. Trimming took off 10 bases at V and 4 bases at J, with 11 bases between the two ends. CDR3 nucleotides: TGTGCCACCACCGACTTATACAATGAGCAGTTCTTC. It is translated as CATTDLYNEQFF.

This chain links TRBV12-3 or TRBV12-4 with TRBJ2-1; 9 bases are a match to TRBD1. Germline trimming cut 5 bases from V and 2 bases from J; bases unmatched to any gene: 4. The CDR3 runs to 15 residues. CDR3 loop: CASSTQGAPYNEQFF. The CDR3 DNA follows: TGTGCCAGCAGTACACAGGGGGCACCCTACAATGAGCAGTTCTTC.

The rearrangement joins TRBV6-5 to TRBJ2-4; 7 positions match TRBD1. The J call may be faulty, since TRBJ2-7 better matches the DNA end. Germline values: CDR1 MNHEY, CDR2 SVGAGI. CDR3 length: 13 amino acids. The CDR3 here is CASSQGQIYEQYF. The CDR3 coding sequence is TGTGCCAGCAGTCAGGGACAGATCTACGAGCAGTACTTC.

J is TRBJ2-7 and V is TRBV7-9; 10 nucleotides line up with TRBD1. CDR1 and CDR2 (germline): SEHNR, FQNEAQ (reference sequence). The CDR3 extends over 15 amino acids. V was clipped by 5 bases and J by 5 bases; unmatched bases: 9. The CDR3 DNA reads TGTGCCAGCAGCCCCGACAGGGGGCTTTCCCACGAGCAGTACTTC. It is translated as CASSPDRGLSHEQYF.

This clonotype occurred a few times. This sequence joins TRBV20-1 and TRBJ1-5, with D uncertain. The CDR3 covers 15 residues. Germline CDR1 DFQATT, CDR2 SNEGSKA (reference sequence). The V gene lost 3 bases and the J gene lost 0 bases, with 12 bases spanning the gap. The CDR3 DNA reads TGCAGTGCTAGTATTAGGTCTTATAGCAATCAGCCCCAGCATTTT. It is translated as CSASIRSYSNQPQHF.

This clonotype was observed a few times. The rearrangement links TRBV7-9 to TRBJ2-3; tentative D call: TRBD1 (5 bases). V shed 1 base and J shed 2 bases, with 10 bases lying between them. Germline CDR1 is SEHNR and CDR2 is FQNEAQ (reference sequence). CDR3 size: 15 residues. DNA for the CDR3: TGTGCCAGCAGCTTAGAGGGGAAGGACACAGATACGCAGTATTTT. Protein sequence: CASSLEGKDTDTQYF.

CDR3 DNA sequence: TGTGCCTGGAGTGGCGTAGTGGGCTACGAGCAGTACTTC. Translating it yields CAWSGVVGYEQYF. V usage is TRBV30 and J usage is TRBJ2-7; D unclear. The V end was cut by 1 base, the J end by 3 bases, with 10 bases between. The CDR3 has 13 residues. Germline assignment: CDR1 GTSNPN and CDR2 SVGIG (reference sequence).

This rearrangement joins TRBV30 to TRBJ2-1; D might be TRBD1 (5 bases). Germline CDR1 reads GTSNPN; CDR2 reads SVGIG (reference sequence). This CDR3 region has 14 residues. V was shortened by 0 bases and J by 4 bases, with 10 bases between the two germline ends. The CDR3 loop is CAWSVGAGYNEQFF. In DNA, the CDR3 is TGTGCCTGGAGTGTAGGGGCCGGGTACAATGAGCAGTTCTTC.

This clonotype was seen only a few times. The chain recombines TRBV29-1 with TRBJ2-5; 7 bases agree with TRBD1. CDR1 SQVTM and CDR2 ANQGSEA come from the germline V gene. J gave up 11 bases and V 6 bases, and 9 bases lay outside the gene matches. The CDR3 is 11 residues long. The CDR3 DNA reads as TGCAGCGTAGTGACAGGGTTTGAGCAGTACTTC. Amino acids: CSVVTGFEQYF.

This chain uses TRBV20-1 with TRBJ2-5; possibly TRBD1 for D (6 bases). Trimming shortened V by 1 base and J by 5 bases, and 17 bases separated the two germline ends. The CDR3 extends over 15 amino acids. Germline CDR1 is DFQATT and CDR2 is SNEGSKA (reference sequence). CDR3 coding DNA: TGCAGTGCTAGAGTTCCTGTGGGCCAGGGGGAGACCCAGTACTTC. This encodes CSARVPVGQGETQYF.

The CDR3 DNA reads as TGCAGTGCTGGCCTCAAGGCGGGATTCACAGATACGCAGTATTTT. Translated, it gives CSAGLKAGFTDTQYF. The rearrangement joins TRBV20-1 to TRBJ2-3; tentatively, D is TRBD2 (6 bases). Trimming stripped 5 bases from V and 2 bases from J, with 17 bases between. Per germline, CDR1 DFQATT and CDR2 SNEGSKA (reference sequence). This CDR3 contains 15 residues.

This clonotype showed up just a few times. The chain links TRBV20-1 to TRBJ1-2; the D is unclear. Germline V gene lookup returns CDR1 DFQATT and CDR2 SNEGSKA (reference sequence). This CDR3 contains 15 residues. V dropped 3 bases and J dropped 4 bases, with 18 bases sitting between them. CDR3 amino acids: CSASRLGQALYGYTF. The CDR3 DNA is TGCAGTGCTAGTAGGCTAGGGCAAGCCCTCTATGGCTACACCTTC.